Following are 17 T cell receptor beta chains from one sample sequenced in a study of blood T cells in healthy people across ages. Alongside a J-beta primer mix, a sample-barcoded 5' primer served in a second PCR lasting about 7 to 11 cycles. TCRdb re-derived calls from the 5' RACE reads in MiXCR, one entry per CDR3 protein. The repertoire consists of hundreds of thousands of distinct CDR3 sequences, with about 27% occurring once and the leading ten covering over 3.5%. This same sample was also part of a study on T cells of mothers and their children.

What was sequenced was blood. These receptors were taken from a boy aged 2 to 10 in good health.

The chain links TRBV7-8 to TRBJ2-2; 10 bases are a match to TRBD1. With V trimmed by 2 bases and J by 6 bases, 15 bases remained unmatched. Germline V gene data show CDR1 as SGHVS and CDR2 as FQNEAQ. This CDR3 comprises 19 residues. The CDR3 DNA is TGTGCCAGCAGCTTAAAAACTAGGGGACAGGGGATGTCCTCCGGGGAGCTGTTTTTT. This codes for CASSLKTRGQGMSSGELFF.

This chain uses TRBV29-1 with TRBJ2-1, with 10 bases that match TRBD1. Germline V lookup: CDR1 SQVTM, CDR2 ANQGSEA. V gave up 6 bases and J gave up 5 bases; unmatched junction bases: 10. The CDR3 spans 15 residues. The CDR3, as DNA: TGCAGCGTGATACGGGGGACAGGGGATAACAATGAGCAGTTCTTC. Translating gives CSVIRGTGDNNEQFF.

This clonotype came up a few times. V gene TRBV25-1 combines with J gene TRBJ1-4; 8 positions match TRBD1. The CDR3 loop spans 16 amino acids. V gave up 4 bases and J gave up 0 bases; unmatched junction bases: 4. Germline CDR1 reads MGHDK; CDR2 reads SYGVNS. Here the CDR3 reads CASSGTGSSTNEKLFF. The CDR3 region has the DNA TGTGCCAGCAGTGGGACAGGGTCATCAACTAATGAAAAACTGTTTTTT.

In this sample, this clonotype turned up a few times. The rearrangement joins TRBV7-9 to TRBJ2-6; D is unclear. The CDR3 is 17 residues long. V was shortened by 4 bases and J by 0 bases, with 13 bases between the two germline ends. The germline V gene has CDR1 SEHNR and CDR2 FQNEAQ (reference sequence). The CDR3 loop is CASSSPEQSSGANVLTF. CDR3 nucleotides: TGTGCCAGCAGCTCACCGGAACAGAGCTCTGGGGCCAACGTCCTGACTTTC. Combining the CDR3 with reference TRBV7-9 and TRBJ2-6 gives the whole variable domain DTGVSQNPRHKITKRGQNVTFRCDPISEHNRLYWYRQTLGQGPEFLTYFQNEAQLEKSRLLSDRFSAERPKGSFSTLEIQRTEQGDSAMYLCASSSPEQSSGANVLTFGAGSRLTVL.

The genes are TRBV12-3 or TRBV12-4 and TRBJ2-1; D is perhaps TRBD1 (6 bases). V was shortened by 3 bases and J by 3 bases, with 9 bases between the two germline ends. CDR3 size: 14 residues. As DNA, the CDR3 is TGTGCCAGCAGTTTGGACAGCATCTACAATGAGCAGTTCTTC. Its translation is CASSLDSIYNEQFF.

The V gene is TRBV12-3 or TRBV12-4, the J gene TRBJ1-1; no clear D gene. The CDR3 runs to 14 residues. The germline V and J ends were trimmed by 1 base and 1 base, with 7 bases remaining between them. The DNA for the CDR3 is TGTGCCAGCAGTTTAGTCTCCCCGAACACTGAAGCTTTCTTT. It encodes CASSLVSPNTEAFF.

This clonotype was detected only a few times. Because it lacks the conserved phenylalanine or tryptophan at the end, this CDR3 is likely a read error. The J gene is TRBJ2-5, the V gene TRBV2, with D possibly TRBD2 on 6 matching bases. The CDR3 is 18 residues long. Germline V lookup: CDR1 SNHLY, CDR2 FYNNEI. The V end lost 2 bases, the J end lost 4 bases, and 23 bases lay between the germline ends. The CDR3 loop is CASSERVWSGQWRETQYL. The DNA of the CDR3 is TGTGCCAGCAGTGAAAGAGTATGGAGCGGGCAGTGGCGAGAGACCCAGTACCTC.

The CDR3 nucleotides are TGTGCCAGCAGCTCCAGAACCGCACTCCTAGAACATGGCTACACCTTC. Translation gives CASSSRTALLEHGYTF. The chain links TRBV25-1 to TRBJ1-2; no definite D call. CDR1 and CDR2 from the germline V gene are MGHDK and SYGVNS. The CDR3 is 16 residues long. V was cut by 6 bases and J by 6 bases, with 23 bases left in between.

In its sample, this clonotype was seen a few times. The chain recombines TRBV24-1 with TRBJ2-5, with a weak D call TRBD2 (5 bases). The J call may be in error: the DNA end matches TRBJ2-1 better. The CDR3 loop spans 14 amino acids. Germline V gene lookup returns CDR1 KGHDR and CDR2 SFDVKD. Here the CDR3 reads CATSDFRTPYRQFF. The CDR3 DNA follows: TGTGCCACCAGTGATTTTAGGACTCCCTACCGGCAGTTCTTC.

This clonotype was detected a few times. The chain combines TRBV20-1 with TRBJ1-1; TRBD1 agrees at 8 bases. The length of the CDR3 is 15 residues. The ends lost 3 bases at V and 7 bases at J; junction bases unmatched: 13. Germline-derived CDR1 and CDR2 are DFQATT and SNEGSKA (reference sequence). CDR3 region: CSASYRGGFRYEAFF. The CDR3 DNA sequence: TGCAGTGCTAGCTACAGGGGGGGTTTCCGATATGAAGCTTTCTTT.

The chain combines TRBV11-3 with TRBJ2-7; D is unresolved. The CDR3 length is 12 residues. Per the germline V gene, CDR1 is SGHNT and CDR2 is YENEEA. Trimming left V 4 bases short and J 6 bases short, with 10 bases between. Written as DNA, the CDR3 is TGTGCCAGCAGCTCCCTAGGCGGCGAGCAGTACTTC. Protein product: CASSSLGGEQYF.

The CDR3 sequence: CAAEGQVPFYEQYF. Written as DNA, the CDR3 is TGTGCCGCTGAAGGACAGGTCCCCTTTTACGAGCAGTACTTC. This chain links TRBV6-1 with TRBJ2-7; TRBD1 agrees at 7 bases. V shed 11 bases, J shed 4 bases, and the junction held 14 bases outside the gene matches. The CDR3 extends over 14 amino acids. In germline, CDR1 is MNHNS, CDR2 SASEGT.

V gene TRBV12-3 or TRBV12-4 combines with J gene TRBJ2-7; 7 bases are a match to TRBD1. V lost 3 bases and J lost 3; bases outside the gene matches: 11. There are 16 residues in the CDR3. The CDR3 region is CASSFTPRDSFYEQYF. In nucleotides, the CDR3 is TGTGCCAGCAGTTTCACCCCTCGGGACAGCTTCTACGAGCAGTACTTC.

The rearrangement links TRBV7-9 to TRBJ2-3; 9 nucleotides align to TRBD1. Germline V gives CDR1 SEHNR, CDR2 FQNEAQ (reference sequence). J gave up 8 bases and V 6 bases, and 12 bases lay outside the gene matches. The CDR3 contains 15 residues. CDR3 DNA: TGTGCCAGCAGAAAGAGGACAGGGGATGATGGTACGCAGTATTTT. It encodes CASRKRTGDDGTQYF.

This chain joins TRBV9 and TRBJ1-2; maybe TRBD1 (6 bases). V lost 5 bases to trimming and J lost 8 bases, with 16 bases between them. Germline CDR1 SGDLS, CDR2 YYNGEE. The CDR3 contains 13 residues. The CDR3 loop is CASSVPGGHGYTF. CDR3 coding DNA: TGTGCCAGCAGTGTACCCGGGGGGCACGGCTACACCTTC.

The V gene is TRBV29-1, the J gene TRBJ2-5; the D is unclear. This CDR3 is 13 amino acids long. V shed 4 bases and J shed 0 bases, with 9 bases lying between them. The germline V gene has CDR1 SQVTM and CDR2 ANQGSEA. The CDR3 sequence is CSVGVVYQETQYF. The CDR3 nucleotides are TGCAGCGTTGGTGTGGTCTACCAAGAGACCCAGTACTTC.

A few counts support this clonotype. This chain uses TRBV21-1 with TRBJ2-7. TRBV21-1 is shown as a pseudogene. CDR3 length equals 13 residues. In nucleotides, the CDR3 is TGTGCCAGCACTGCCCGGGTGCCCTACGAGCAGTACTTC. This codes for CASTARVPYEQYF.